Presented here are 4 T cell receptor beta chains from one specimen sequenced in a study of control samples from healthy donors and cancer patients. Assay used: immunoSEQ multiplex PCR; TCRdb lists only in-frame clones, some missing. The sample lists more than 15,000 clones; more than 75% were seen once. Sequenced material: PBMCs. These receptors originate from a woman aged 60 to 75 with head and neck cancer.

The CDR3 DNA is TGCAGCGTCCCTAACAGGGGGGACAAAAACATTCAGTACTTC. Encoded protein: CSVPNRGDKNIQYF. The rearrangement links TRBV29-1 to TRBJ2-4; 8 nucleotides match TRBD1. J gave up 3 bases and V 6 bases, and 7 bases lay outside the gene matches. The germline V gene encodes CDR1 SQVTM and CDR2 ANQGSEA. This CDR3 is 14 amino acids long.

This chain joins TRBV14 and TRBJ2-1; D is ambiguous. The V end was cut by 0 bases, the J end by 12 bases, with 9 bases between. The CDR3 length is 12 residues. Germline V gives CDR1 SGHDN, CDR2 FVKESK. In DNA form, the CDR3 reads TGTGCCAGCAGCCAAGAATGGACCACGCAGTTCTTC. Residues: CASSQEWTTQFF.

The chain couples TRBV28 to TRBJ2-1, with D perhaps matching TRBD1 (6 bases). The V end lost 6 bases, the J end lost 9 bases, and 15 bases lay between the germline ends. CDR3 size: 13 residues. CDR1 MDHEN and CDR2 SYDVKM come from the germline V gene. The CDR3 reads CASSKPIGGEQFF. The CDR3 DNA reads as TGTGCCAGCAGCAAACCAATAGGGGGTGAGCAGTTCTTC.

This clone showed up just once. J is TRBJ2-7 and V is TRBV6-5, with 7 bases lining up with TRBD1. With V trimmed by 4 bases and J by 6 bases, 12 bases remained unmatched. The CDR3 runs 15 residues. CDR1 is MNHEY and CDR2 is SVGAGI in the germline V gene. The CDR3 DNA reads TGTGCCAGCAGTTCCAGACAGGGTGTGACCTTCGAGCAGTACTTC. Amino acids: CASSSRQGVTFEQYF.